The T cell receptor beta chain under discussion was sequenced for a study of T cell clonality in common variable immunodeficiency. This clone appeared many times. What it binds is unknown. The read finishes 3 residues shy of the CDR3 end, and the germline J gene is used to complete it. Whole-study results and caveats: Common variable immunodeficiency TCR beta sequences reportedly had fewer deletions and N-nucleotide insertions. Fewer TCRbeta clones were shared among CVID subjects than controls.

CDR1 is GTSNPN and CDR2 is SVGIG in the germline V gene (reference sequence). V was clipped by 5 bases and J by 3 bases, with 10 bases between them. CDR3 length: 12 residues. Here immunoSEQ multiplex PCR was the method, and the copy in TCRdb shows in-frame clones only, minus some. This sample has 30,000 to 40,000 clones, each found more than once. The rearrangement uses TRBV30 and TRBJ1-1; maybe TRBD1 (5 bases). The TCR comes from a person aged 18 to 70 in good health. Material for sequencing was peripheral blood mononuclear cells. CDR3 loop: CAWGNRYTEAFF. The covered CDR3 bases are TGTGCCTGGGGAAACAGGTACACTGAA.